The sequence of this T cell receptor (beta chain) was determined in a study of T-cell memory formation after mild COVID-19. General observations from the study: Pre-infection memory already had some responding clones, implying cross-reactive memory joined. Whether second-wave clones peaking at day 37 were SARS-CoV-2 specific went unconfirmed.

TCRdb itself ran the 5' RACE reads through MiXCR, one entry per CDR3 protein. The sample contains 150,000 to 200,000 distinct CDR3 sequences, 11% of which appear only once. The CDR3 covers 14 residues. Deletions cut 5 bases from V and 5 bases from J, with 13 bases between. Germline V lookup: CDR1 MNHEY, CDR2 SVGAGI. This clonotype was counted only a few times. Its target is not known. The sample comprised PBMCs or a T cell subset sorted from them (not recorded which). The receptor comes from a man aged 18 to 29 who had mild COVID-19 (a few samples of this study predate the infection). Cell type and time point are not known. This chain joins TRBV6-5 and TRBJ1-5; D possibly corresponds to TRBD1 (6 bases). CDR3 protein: CASSAVGQYQPQHF. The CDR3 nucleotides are TGTGCCAGCAGTGCTGTCGGACAGTATCAGCCCCAGCATTTT.